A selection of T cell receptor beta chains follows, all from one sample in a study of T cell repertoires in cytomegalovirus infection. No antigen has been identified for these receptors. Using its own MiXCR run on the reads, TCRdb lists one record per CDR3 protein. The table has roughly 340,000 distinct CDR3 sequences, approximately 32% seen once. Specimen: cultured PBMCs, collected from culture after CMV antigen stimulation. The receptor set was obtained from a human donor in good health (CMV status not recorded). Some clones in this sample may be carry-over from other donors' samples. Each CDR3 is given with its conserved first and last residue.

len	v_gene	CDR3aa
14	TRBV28	CASSTGTGIEKLFF
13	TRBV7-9	CASSSKDTLEAFF
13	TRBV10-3	CAISPGSGQPQHF
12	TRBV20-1	CSARLFTDTQYF
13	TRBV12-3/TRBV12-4	CASSFTVHQPQHF
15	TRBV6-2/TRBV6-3	CASSYEAGVGDTQYF
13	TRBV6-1	CASSEAGFRGAFF
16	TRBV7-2	CASSSHRGGSGNTIYF
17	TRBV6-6	CASSYPLGGGRDQPQHF
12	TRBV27	CASSPQGNGYTF
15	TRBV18	CASSPSPDHNEKLFF
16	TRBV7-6	CASSFRGRGEKNIQYF
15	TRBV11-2	CASSLEGQSNQPQHF
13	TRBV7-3	CASSSPNTGELFF
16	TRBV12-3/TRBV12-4	CASRLAGETSTDTQYF
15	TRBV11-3	CASSPGGEVWNEQFF
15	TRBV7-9	CASSSSDRGSYEQYF
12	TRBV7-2	CASSFDPKTQYF
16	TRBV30	CAWTTGQLLSNQPQHF
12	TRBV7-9	CASSFPSGALHF
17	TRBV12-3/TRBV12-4	CASSPIRGSPSPNIQYF
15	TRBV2	CASTINQGTTYEAFF
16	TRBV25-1	CASSEGDRTSTDTQYF
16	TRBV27	CASSLRTDRRNYGYTF
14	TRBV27	CASNKGRAATEAFF
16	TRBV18	CASSPPGLAGYNEQFF
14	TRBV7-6	CASSPRQGSTGYTF
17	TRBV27	CASSGNAGQSPGNTIYF
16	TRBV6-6	CASSLTDRAGGSPLHF
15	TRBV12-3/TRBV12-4	CASSLFQQGFNEQFF
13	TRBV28	CASVGQLNTEAFF
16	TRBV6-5	CASSLLEGRRNTEAFF
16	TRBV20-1	CSARDLRRQGTQPQHF
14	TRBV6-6	CASSYARSPQPQHF
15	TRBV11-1	CASSLGELNHDEQFF
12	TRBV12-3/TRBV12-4	CASSSGTLHTVF
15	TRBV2	CASSESSSGANVLTF
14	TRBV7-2	CASSFPGVWEKLFF
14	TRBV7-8	CASSDSGGMDTQYF
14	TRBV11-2	CASNGGGPYNEQFF
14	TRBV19	CASRLGTGNQPQHF
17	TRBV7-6	CASSPRLAGASSYEQYF
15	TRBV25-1	CASSSGGWEQETQYF
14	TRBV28	CASSSGQIYNEQFF
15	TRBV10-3	CAISATSGLLDEQFF
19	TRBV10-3	CAISFIRDRASSERGELFF
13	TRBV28	CATLTQGTAEAFF
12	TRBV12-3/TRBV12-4	CASSLGGQSTFF
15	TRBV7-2	CASSFLAPDGGEQYF
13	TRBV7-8	CASSSEDRGGYTF
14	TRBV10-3	CAISGTGGTDTQYF
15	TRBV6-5	CASSYSGLGNYGYTF
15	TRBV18	CASSPRDPRGDTQYF
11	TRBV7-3	CASSGGTEQFF
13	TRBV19	CASRRDARETQYF
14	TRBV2	CASSEGRSFNEQFF
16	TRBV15	CATSRERVGAGNTIYF
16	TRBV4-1	CASSLKLVQLQTEAFF
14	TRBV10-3	CAISETGQGNEQYF
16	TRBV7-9	CASSALAGGLTDTQYF